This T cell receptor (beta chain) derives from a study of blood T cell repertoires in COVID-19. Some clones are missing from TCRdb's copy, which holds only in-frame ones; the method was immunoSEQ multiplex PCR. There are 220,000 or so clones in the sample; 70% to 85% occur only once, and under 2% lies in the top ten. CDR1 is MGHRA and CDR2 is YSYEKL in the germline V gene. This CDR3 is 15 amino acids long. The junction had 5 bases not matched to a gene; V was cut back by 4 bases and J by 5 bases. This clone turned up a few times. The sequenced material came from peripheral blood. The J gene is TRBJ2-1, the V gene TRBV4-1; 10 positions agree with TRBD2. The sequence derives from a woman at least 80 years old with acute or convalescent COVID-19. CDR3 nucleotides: TGCGCCAGCAGCCTCACTAGCGGGATTGACAATGAGCAGTTCTTC. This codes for CASSLTSGIDNEQFF.